Listed below are T cell receptor beta chains from one sample, sequenced in a study of blood T cells in healthy people across ages. MiXCR, applied by TCRdb to the 5' RACE reads, yields one record per CDR3 protein. This sample has fewer than 1,000,000 distinct CDR3 sequences, with roughly 46% found just once. The source material was blood. The receptors were gathered from a man of 80 years or more in good health. CDR3s leave out the opening cysteine and the closing phenylalanine or tryptophan. Fields, in order: clone size, V gene, CDR3 protein. The size of a clone is reported for some rows only, either as once, few or many, or as a class for expanded clones.

.	TRBV20-1	SAERVGVSSYNEQF
.	TRBV7-8	ASSLAHGLGTDTQY
.	TRBV29-1	SVGGGREAQY
few	TRBV10-3	AIRGPGNTEAF
.	TRBV20-1	SARDPGGGIQETQY
few	TRBV28	ASSPPGQDLYGYT
.	TRBV7-2	ASSLEASGIEQY
.	TRBV30	AWTQGMNTEAF
.	TRBV5-6	ASRSGGGETQY
.	TRBV12-5	ASGSGLALQETQY
few	TRBV28	ASSPHLAGGQETQY
.	TRBV15	AASDGQGTYGYT
.	TRBV4-3	ASSQDRDRGPGADVLT
.	TRBV4-1	ASSQDPADYEQY